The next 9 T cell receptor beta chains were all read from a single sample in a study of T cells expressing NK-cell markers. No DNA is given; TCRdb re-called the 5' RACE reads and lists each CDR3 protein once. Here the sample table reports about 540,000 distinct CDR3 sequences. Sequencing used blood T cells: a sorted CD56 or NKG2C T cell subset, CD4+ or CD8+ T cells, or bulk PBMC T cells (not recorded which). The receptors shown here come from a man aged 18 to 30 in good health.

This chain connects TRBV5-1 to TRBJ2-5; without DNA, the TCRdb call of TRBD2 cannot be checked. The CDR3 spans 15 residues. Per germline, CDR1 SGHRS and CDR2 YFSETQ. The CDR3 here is CASGLGASGSETQYF. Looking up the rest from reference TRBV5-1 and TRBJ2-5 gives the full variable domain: KAGVTQTPRYLIKTRGQQVTLSCSPISGHRSVSWYQQTPGQGLQFLFEYFSETQRNKGNFPGRFSGRQFSNSRSEMNVSTLELGDSALYLCASGLGASGSETQYFGPGTRLLVL.

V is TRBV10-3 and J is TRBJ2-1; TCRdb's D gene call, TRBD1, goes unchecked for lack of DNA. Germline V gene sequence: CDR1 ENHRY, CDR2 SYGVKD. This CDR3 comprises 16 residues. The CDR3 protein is CAITPGAARGYNEQFF.

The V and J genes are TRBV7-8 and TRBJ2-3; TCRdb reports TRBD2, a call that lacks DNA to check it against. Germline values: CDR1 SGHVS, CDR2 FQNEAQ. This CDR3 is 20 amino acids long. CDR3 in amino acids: CASSRPRDARPTGGPDTQYF.

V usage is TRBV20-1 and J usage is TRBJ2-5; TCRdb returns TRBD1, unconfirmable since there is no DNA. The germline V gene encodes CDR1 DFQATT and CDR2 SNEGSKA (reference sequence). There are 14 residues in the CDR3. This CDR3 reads CSARPPKGAETQYF.

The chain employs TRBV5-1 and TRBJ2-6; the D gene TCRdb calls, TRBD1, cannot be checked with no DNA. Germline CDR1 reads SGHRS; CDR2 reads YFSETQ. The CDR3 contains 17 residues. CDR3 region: CASSKGHLPSGANVLTF.

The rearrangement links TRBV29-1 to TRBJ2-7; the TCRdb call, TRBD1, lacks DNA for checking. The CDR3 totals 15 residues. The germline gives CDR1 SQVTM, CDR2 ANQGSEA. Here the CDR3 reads CSVMPGQGYSYEQYF.

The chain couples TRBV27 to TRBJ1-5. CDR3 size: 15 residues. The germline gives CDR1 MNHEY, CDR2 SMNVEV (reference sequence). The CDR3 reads CASSPMAGSNQPQHF.

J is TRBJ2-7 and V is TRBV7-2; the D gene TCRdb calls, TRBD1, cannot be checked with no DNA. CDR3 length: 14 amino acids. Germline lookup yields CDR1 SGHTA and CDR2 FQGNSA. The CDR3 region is CASSLASHAGEQYF.

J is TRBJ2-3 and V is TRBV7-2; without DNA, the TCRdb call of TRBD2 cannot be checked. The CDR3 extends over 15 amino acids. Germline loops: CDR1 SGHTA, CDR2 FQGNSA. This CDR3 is CASSLRETRADTQYF.